The following is a T cell receptor (beta chain) sequence with its context. The target of this receptor is not known. Base qualities are missing; no much larger clone stands one base away. Healthy HIV-negative adults with no recently reported acute infections or vaccinations were included as donors. Every donor was a Caucasian adult residing in Nashville, Tennessee, USA. Magnetic negative selection was used to enrich CD4+ T cells, after which naive cells were positively selected on CD45RA and the negative fraction became the memory subset. Blood was collected by leukapheresis, and PBMCs were isolated by Ficoll-Histopaque density gradient centrifugation and then cryopreserved in liquid nitrogen vapor phase. Analytical flow cytometry was used to check the purity and quantity of each magnetically sorted T cell population. Genomic DNA was isolated from each sorted fraction and quantified by UV absorbance on a Nanodrop 2000c.

The sample is drawn from a study of shared clonotypes between healthy human individuals (dated by TCRdb to the early 2020s). For the wider study: A couple of women and a few men aged 18 to 49 years were included in the cohort. Different laboratories and diverse techniques were used to prepare libraries and sequence TCR repertoires, to increase sequencing depth and limit assay-specific biases. To estimate repertoire size and how much clonotypes are shared between individuals, the study performed deep sequencing of blood TCR repertoires from about five healthy adults. Per donor, leukapheresis produced somewhere between about 0.8 and 9.5 billion PBMCs. For each donor, CD4 naive and CD4 memory were each given three plates, CD8 naive was given two plates, and CD8 memory was given one plate.

Using the deep immunoSEQ assay, TCR CDR3 regions were amplified from genomic DNA by multiplex PCR. Extracted genomic DNA from each cell subset was distributed evenly across all wells of several immunoSEQ 96-well plates, and each plate was treated as a replicate. For sorted subsets, about 200 ng genomic DNA, equal to about 30,000 T cell genomes, was loaded into each replicate PCR. The purified libraries were quantified using a Qubit 3.0 fluorometer, sized with a Bioanalyzer 2100, and then quantified again using the KAPA Library Quantification kit. Each immunoSEQ 96-well plate was sequenced on its own single-read 150-cycle Illumina NextSeq 550 flow cell. In the source study's methods: Because the immunoSEQ output included only junctional sequences and no quality scores, the filtering could not be the same as the filtering used for full-length reads. To assign V/J genes and CDR3, sequences were annotated against IMGT germline references using PyIR, a Python wrapper for IgBLAST v1.9. Any read was removed if the V/J assignment was weak (E-value above 1e-6), the CDR3 was missing, or the read contained stop codons, out-of-frame junctions, or ambiguous translated residues. V3J clonotypes were defined as sequences sharing the same inferred V gene, J gene, and CDR3 amino acid sequence. The percentage overlap between two repertoires was calculated by dividing the number of shared unique clonotypes by the size of the smaller repertoire. Three approaches were used to assess repertoire richness: RTK rarefaction, the Chao1 estimator, and Recon v2.1 estimates of unobserved clonotypes. OLGA was used to compute generation probabilities for all TCRbeta clonotypes that the gDNA method yielded from a handful of donors. TCRdb retrieved this table from immuneACCESS and kept in-frame rearrangements only. Not all clones are present; in checked studies, unresolved V genes account for under half, and no reason is known for the remainder. D and trimming come from the DNA, and the V and J calls and clone size come from that table. Recorded for this sample are some 1,600,000 clones; 98% of them occurred a single time. The top ten clones comprise about 0.4% of the sample.

The research as a whole found: Sampling was restricted to blood, and TCR repertoires in tissue are likely to differ from TCR repertoires in blood. Even with the large sequencing depth, rarefaction of the sorted-subset datasets indicated that sequencing was incomplete. When several donors were compared, the shared fraction of clonotypes was about 5% for naive CD4, approximately 3.5% for naive CD8, roughly 2.3% for memory CD4, and around 0.37% for memory CD8. Because the study included only a small number of donors, the genetic and exposure-history diversity represented was limited. Compared with non-shared clonotypes, clonotypes shared by all four sorted-subset donors had higher generation probabilities. Based on pairwise subsampling, the degree of clonotype sharing among donors was expected to be affected by sequencing depth. Naive subsets generally had larger estimated clonotype richness than memory subsets did.

CDR1 SGHTA and CDR2 FQGNSA are derived from the germline V gene. The CDR3 covers 16 residues, taking in both the cysteine and the phenylalanine. The sequence is cut down to CDR3 DNA, 48 bases in frame from base 1. V lost 5 bases and J lost 1 base, and the count of bases not matched to a germline gene is 8. The receptor was derived from a man aged 25-45 years in good health. Sequencing was done on a sample of naive CD4+ T cells sorted from blood. Read against the paper, the sample's cell subset or site label means: CD45RA+ positively selected. The chain is encoded by TRBV7-2 joined to TRBJ2-7; 10 of the junction bases match TRBD2. The CDR3 protein is CASSRTSGTLSYEQYF. The DNA sequence is TGTGCCAGCAGCCGGACTAGCGGAACACTATCCTACGAGCAGTACTTC.